This is a list of T cell receptor beta chains from one sample in a study of blood T cell repertoires in COVID-19. TCRdb keeps only in-frame clones here, not all; method: immunoSEQ multiplex PCR. The sample carries roughly 250,000 clones, around 88% recorded once. Sequenced input: PBMCs or T cells enriched from blood (not recorded which). These receptors were taken from a woman aged 40-49 years with acute COVID-19. The CDR3 runs from the conserved cysteine through the conserved F or W. Each record gives: J gene, clone size, D gene, V gene, CDR3 protein, CDR3 DNA. D genes are given only for firm matches. Clone size is not always given. Where it is, it says once, few, many or a class for expanded clones.

>TRBJ1-1|NA|NA|TRBV19
CASSINWAPNTEAFF
TGTGCCAGTAGTATCAACTGGGCTCCGAACACTGAAGCTTTCTTT
>TRBJ1-2|NA|TRBD1|TRBV27
CASSFSDRALDGYTF
TGTGCCAGCAGTTTCTCCGACAGGGCCCTCGATGGCTACACCTTC
>TRBJ1-6|NA|NA|TRBV5-1
CASGYDSSYNSPLHF
TGCGCCAGCGGATACGACAGCTCCTATAATTCACCCCTCCACTTT
>TRBJ2-7|NA|NA|TRBV5-8
CASSFMGGVGNEQYF
TGTGCCAGCAGCTTCATGGGTGGGGTCGGGAACGAGCAGTACTTC
>TRBJ1-2|NA|TRBD1|TRBV30
CAWRGTSGTGVGGYTF
TGTGCCTGGAGGGGGACCTCCGGGACAGGGGTAGGTGGCTACACCTTC
>TRBJ2-2|NA|TRBD2|TRBV4-3
CASSQELAGGLYPNTGELFF
TGCGCCAGCAGCCAAGAACTAGCGGGAGGGCTGTACCCGAACACCGGGGAGCTGTTTTTT
>TRBJ1-2|once|NA|TRBV3-1/TRBV3-2
CASSHSGRDNYGYTF
TGTGCCAGCAGCCATAGCGGCAGGGATAACTATGGCTACACCTTC
>TRBJ2-7|NA|TRBD2|TRBV19
CASSNPGLAGGDSYEQYF
TGTGCCAGTAGTAACCCGGGACTAGCGGGAGGGGATTCCTACGAGCAGTACTTC
>TRBJ1-5|few|TRBD1|TRBV2
CASRGFTGGQPQHF
TGTGCCAGCAGGGGGTTCACAGGGGGGCAGCCCCAGCATTTT
>TRBJ1-1|NA|NA|TRBV2
CASKASGTEAFF
TGTGCCAGCAAAGCGTCCGGCACTGAAGCTTTCTTT
>TRBJ1-6|NA|NA|TRBV7-9
CASSLGPGVRSPLHF
TGTGCCAGCAGCTTAGGCCCAGGGGTTAGGTCACCCCTCCACTTT
>TRBJ1-5|NA|NA|TRBV5-5
CASSFLNTREPQHF
TGTGCCAGCAGCTTTTTAAACACCCGGGAGCCCCAGCATTTT
>TRBJ1-4|NA|NA|TRBV21-1
CASSKAKRVSIANEKLFF
TGTGCCAGCAGCAAAGCTAAGAGGGTGTCGATCGCTAATGAAAAACTGTTTTTT
>TRBJ1-4|NA|TRBD1|TRBV11-2
CASSLEEGAREKLFF
TGTGCCAGCAGCTTAGAAGAGGGGGCGCGAGAAAAACTGTTTTTT
>TRBJ2-7|NA|TRBD1|TRBV5-1
CASSKLDRAEQYF
TGCGCCAGCAGCAAGCTAGACAGGGCCGAGCAGTACTTC
>TRBJ1-2|NA|NA|TRBV11-2
CASSQARGYTF
TGTGCCAGCAGCCAGGCCCGTGGCTACACCTTC
>TRBJ1-1|NA|NA|TRBV10-3
CAISLGQNTEAFF
TGTGCCATCAGCCTTGGACAGAACACTGAAGCTTTCTTT
>TRBJ2-7|NA|NA|TRBV14
CASSREAYWREYF
TGTGCCAGCAGCCGTGAAGCCTACTGGCGGGAGTACTTC
>TRBJ1-2|NA|NA|TRBV25-1
CASRDSLYGYTF
TGTGCCAGCAGAGACAGCCTCTATGGCTACACCTTC
>TRBJ2-7|NA|TRBD1|TRBV5-4
CASSSGQGTRERKYEQYF
TGTGCCAGCAGCTCCGGACAGGGTACTCGAGAAAGGAAGTACGAGCAGTACTTC
>TRBJ1-1|NA|NA|TRBV3-1/TRBV3-2
CASSQGRAGANTEAFF
TGTGCCAGCAGCCAAGGACGGGCAGGGGCAAACACTGAAGCTTTCTTT
>TRBJ1-2|NA|NA|TRBV2
CASRTGEGADGYTF
TGTGCCAGCAGGACTGGGGAGGGAGCAGATGGCTACACCTTC
>TRBJ1-1|NA|TRBD1|TRBV7-2
CASSPQGASEAFF
TGTGCCAGCAGCCCGCAGGGGGCATCTGAAGCTTTCTTT
>TRBJ2-1|NA|NA|TRBV9
CASSVGQGSNDEQFF
TGTGCCAGCAGCGTAGGGCAGGGCAGTAACGATGAGCAGTTCTTC
>TRBJ1-2|NA|NA|TRBV28
CASSPGTLTNYGYTF
TGTGCCAGCTCCCCCGGGACACTAACTAACTATGGCTACACCTTC
>TRBJ2-5|NA|NA|TRBV28
CASSPGARGIETQYF
TGTGCCAGCAGCCCAGGGGCGAGGGGAATTGAGACCCAGTACTTC
>TRBJ1-2|NA|NA|TRBV11-2
CASSVRLGAYGYTF
TGTGCCAGCAGCGTCCGATTGGGGGCGTATGGCTACACCTTC
>TRBJ2-7|NA|TRBD1|TRBV5-1
CASSLFNRGNLEQYF
TGCGCCAGCAGCTTGTTTAACAGGGGCAATCTCGAGCAGTACTTC
>TRBJ1-5|once|NA|TRBV18
CASSLLSNQPQHF
TGTGCCAGCTCACTACTTAGCAATCAGCCCCAGCATTTT
>TRBJ1-5|few|NA|TRBV28
CASTSNQPQHF
TGTGCCAGCACCAGTAATCAGCCCCAGCATTTT
>TRBJ2-1|once|NA|TRBV7-3
CASSSSSGDGYNEQFF
TGTGCCAGCAGCTCTTCCTCGGGAGACGGGTACAATGAGCAGTTCTTC
>TRBJ2-5|NA|NA|TRBV18
CASSRGRETQYF
TGTGCCAGCTCCCGGGGTCGAGAGACCCAGTACTTC
>TRBJ2-3|NA|TRBD2|TRBV6-5
CASSSGSQRDTQYF
TGTGCCAGCAGTAGCGGGAGCCAGAGGGATACGCAGTATTTT
>TRBJ1-6|NA|NA|TRBV27
CASSLVAGESPLHF
TGTGCCAGCAGTTTAGTGGCAGGGGAATCACCCCTCCACTTT
>TRBJ2-7|NA|TRBD1|TRBV5-4
CASSPPGQGFYEQYF
TGTGCCAGCAGCCCTCCGGGACAGGGTTTCTACGAGCAGTACTTC
>TRBJ1-1|NA|NA|TRBV15
CATSRNRDKPEAFF
TGTGCCACCAGCAGAAACCGGGACAAGCCTGAAGCTTTCTTT
>TRBJ2-7|NA|TRBD2|TRBV5-1
CASRKTGLAGVYEQYF
TGCGCCAGCCGTAAAACGGGACTAGCGGGAGTTTACGAGCAGTACTTC
>TRBJ2-3|NA|TRBD1|TRBV9
CASSARDRGTDTQYF
TGTGCCAGCAGCGCCCGGGACAGGGGCACAGATACGCAGTATTTT
>TRBJ1-3|NA|NA|TRBV3-1/TRBV3-2
CASSQDPGRLVAGNTIYF
TGTGCCAGCAGCCAAGACCCTGGCAGGCTGGTAGCGGGAAACACCATATATTTT
>TRBJ2-7|NA|NA|TRBV6-2/TRBV6-3
CASSLDYEQYF
TGTGCCAGCAGCCTAGACTACGAGCAGTACTTC
>TRBJ1-1|NA|TRBD1|TRBV2
CASTRDRGPEAFF
TGTGCCAGCACCAGAGACAGGGGCCCTGAAGCTTTCTTT
>TRBJ1-5|NA|TRBD1|TRBV4-1
CASSQETGINQPQHF
TGCGCCAGCAGCCAAGAGACAGGGATCAATCAGCCCCAGCATTTT
>TRBJ1-1|NA|TRBD1|TRBV6-5
CASSYPDRVAEAFF
TGTGCCAGCAGTTATCCGGACAGGGTAGCTGAAGCTTTCTTT
>TRBJ2-7|few|TRBD1|TRBV28
CASQQGRHEQYF
TGTGCCAGCCAACAGGGGCGGCACGAGCAGTACTTC
>TRBJ2-1|NA|TRBD2|TRBV7-6
CASSPNAGTSGTREQFF
TGTGCCAGCAGCCCAAATGCCGGGACTAGCGGGACTAGAGAGCAGTTCTTC
>TRBJ2-2|NA|NA|TRBV29-1
CSVVGGVGTGELFF
TGCAGCGTTGTGGGGGGAGTTGGCACCGGGGAGCTGTTTTTT
>TRBJ2-5|NA|NA|TRBV18
CASSPPNGGNENQETQYF
TGTGCCAGCTCACCCCCGAATGGGGGGAACGAAAACCAAGAGACCCAGTACTTC
>TRBJ2-7|NA|NA|TRBV25-1
CASSEYPSRTYSYEQYF
TGTGCCAGCAGTGAATATCCATCGCGGACATACTCCTACGAGCAGTACTTC
>TRBJ1-2|NA|TRBD1|TRBV10-3
CAISADRAGRSGYTF
TGTGCCATCAGTGCTGACAGGGCTGGGAGGAGCGGCTACACCTTC
>TRBJ2-3|NA|NA|TRBV21-1
CASSTLGTSGSNGRSTDTQYF
TGTGCCAGCAGCACCCTCGGGACTAGCGGGAGTAATGGGCGGAGCACAGATACGCAGTATTTT
>TRBJ1-1|NA|TRBD1|TRBV4-1
CASSQQGATEAFF
TGCGCCAGCAGCCAGCAGGGGGCCACTGAAGCTTTCTTT
>TRBJ2-1|NA|NA|TRBV4-1
CASSQVERRQYNEQFF
TGCGCCAGCAGCCAAGTGGAGCGGCGACAATACAATGAGCAGTTCTTC
>TRBJ2-3|NA|TRBD2|TRBV24-1
CATSDPREGTGTDTQYF
TGTGCCACCAGTGATCCCCGGGAGGGGACCGGCACAGATACGCAGTATTTT
>TRBJ2-7|NA|TRBD1|TRBV18
CASSPLYGTGNGQYF
TGTGCCAGCTCACCTCTTTACGGGACAGGGAACGGGCAGTACTTC
>TRBJ2-1|once|TRBD2|TRBV13
CASSPSFGGGNEQFF
TGTGCCAGCAGCCCTTCGTTTGGCGGGGGGAATGAGCAGTTCTTC